These 11 T cell receptor beta chains were sequenced from one sample in a study of cytomegalovirus exposure and HLA in healthy donors. The PCR had 60 Vbeta and 13 Jbeta primers. Some clones are missing from TCRdb's copy, which holds only in-frame ones; the method was immunoSEQ multiplex PCR. The sample yields some 120,000 clones, about 80% seen once. Sequenced input: PBMCs. The receptors stem from a woman younger than 35 in good health and CMV-seropositive.

The chain has TRBV6-5 and TRBJ2-5; TRBD2 is a possible D gene (5 bases). CDR1 is MNHEY and CDR2 is SVGAGI in the germline V gene. The CDR3 runs to 13 residues. Deletions cut 5 bases from V and 5 bases from J, with 12 bases between. The CDR3 loop is CASSRPGRETQYF. In DNA, the CDR3 is TGTGCCAGCAGTCGACCGGGAAGGGAGACCCAGTACTTC.

CDR3 sequence: CASSFRAENIQYF. In nucleotides, the CDR3 is TGCGCCAGCAGCTTCAGGGCCGAAAACATTCAGTACTTC. The chain uses TRBV5-1 and TRBJ2-4; D possibly corresponds to TRBD1 (5 bases). CDR1 and CDR2 from the germline V gene are SGHRS and YFSETQ. Trimming shortened V by 2 bases and J by 5 bases, and 8 bases separated the two germline ends. This CDR3 region has 13 residues. Supplemented by reference TRBV5-1 and TRBJ2-4, the full variable domain reads KAGVTQTPRYLIKTRGQQVTLSCSPISGHRSVSWYQQTPGQGLQFLFEYFSETQRNKGNFPGRFSGRQFSNSRSEMNVSTLELGDSALYLCASSFRAENIQYFGAGTRLSVL.

J is TRBJ2-5 and V is TRBV19; 7 nucleotides agree with TRBD2. V was pared by 5 bases and J by 1 base, with 1 base of the junction left unmatched. The CDR3 totals 13 residues. CDR1 LNHDA and CDR2 SQIVND come from the germline V gene (reference sequence). CDR3 sequence: CASSGGGQETQYF. CDR3 DNA sequence: TGTGCCAGTAGTGGGGGGGGCCAAGAGACCCAGTACTTC.

This chain joins TRBV30 and TRBJ2-7; TRBD1 matches 10 bases. The CDR3 totals 14 residues. Germline V gene sequence: CDR1 GTSNPN, CDR2 SVGIG (reference sequence). The trim removed 3 bases at V and 2 bases at J, leaving 4 bases unmatched. The CDR3 protein is CAWSGDRGPYEQYF. The CDR3 DNA reads as TGTGCCTGGAGCGGAGACAGGGGGCCCTACGAGCAGTACTTC. The variable domain in full, with the rest retrieved from reference TRBV30 and TRBJ2-7, is SQTIHQWPATLVQPVGSPLSLECTVEGTSNPNLYWYRQAAGRGLQLLFYSVGIGQISSEVPQNLSASRPQDRQFILSSKKLLLSDSGFYLCAWSGDRGPYEQYFGPGTRLTVT.

The genes are TRBV10-3 and TRBJ2-1; 8 nucleotides align to TRBD2. V was pared by 7 bases and J by 3 bases, with 5 bases of the junction left unmatched. The CDR3 sequence is 14 residues long. The germline V gene has CDR1 ENHRY and CDR2 SYGVKD. The CDR3 DNA sequence: TGTGCCATCACCCCAGCGGGAGACTACAATGAGCAGTTCTTC. Its translation: CAITPAGDYNEQFF.

The DNA of the CDR3 is TGTGCCAGCGGACAGGGGCTGCGAGAGACCCAGTACTTC. Translation gives CASGQGLRETQYF. The V and J genes are TRBV6-1 and TRBJ2-5; 9 bases line up with TRBD1. This CDR3 has 13 amino acids. The junction had 5 bases not matched to a gene; V was cut back by 8 bases and J by 4 bases. In germline, CDR1 is MNHNS, CDR2 SASEGT.

This chain joins TRBV9 and TRBJ1-1, with 8 bases identical to TRBD1. The CDR3 consists of 15 residues. Germline loops: CDR1 SGDLS, CDR2 YYNGEE. V lost 3 bases, J lost 0 bases, and 4 bases stayed unmatched. This CDR3 reads CASSARDRMNTEAFF. In nucleotides, the CDR3 is TGTGCCAGCAGCGCCCGGGACAGGATGAACACTGAAGCTTTCTTT.

This clone was counted once. This chain connects TRBV21-1 to TRBJ2-5; no DNA check was done on the table's D call, TRBD1. TRBV21-1 is listed as a pseudogene. This CDR3 is built from 16 residues. The CDR3 region is CASSTLRQGAWETQYF. The DNA of the CDR3 is TGTGCCAGCAGCACGCTCAGACAGGGGGCTTGGGAGACCCAGTACTTC.

The CDR3 region has the DNA TGTGCCAGCAGTTTATTTGGGACAGCAGGGAATGAGCAGTTCTTC. Protein product: CASSLFGTAGNEQFF. The genes are TRBV27 and TRBJ2-1, with TRBD1 matching 7 bases. Germline values: CDR1 MNHEY, CDR2 SMNVEV (reference sequence). V trimming: 1 base; J trimming: 7 bases; junction bases outside the gene matches: 7. The CDR3 sequence is 15 residues long.

The chain employs TRBV30 and TRBJ2-2; D gene uncertain. Per germline, CDR1 GTSNPN and CDR2 SVGIG (reference sequence). The CDR3 spans 17 residues. Trimming stripped 4 bases from V and 5 bases from J, with 23 bases between. The CDR3 coding sequence is TGTGCCTGGATTGATCCCCAGCGTAGGTTGGTTACCGGGGAGCTGTTTTTT. Its translation is CAWIDPQRRLVTGELFF.

The chain couples TRBV4-2 to TRBJ2-1, with a possible D match to TRBD1 (5 bases). The CDR3 is 16 residues long. CDR1 and CDR2 (germline): LGHNA, YNFKEQ. V gave up 0 bases and J gave up 6 bases, with 15 bases separating them. CDR3: CASSQEVGLLGNEQFF. DNA of the CDR3: TGTGCCAGCAGCCAAGAAGTGGGGCTACTGGGCAATGAGCAGTTCTTC.